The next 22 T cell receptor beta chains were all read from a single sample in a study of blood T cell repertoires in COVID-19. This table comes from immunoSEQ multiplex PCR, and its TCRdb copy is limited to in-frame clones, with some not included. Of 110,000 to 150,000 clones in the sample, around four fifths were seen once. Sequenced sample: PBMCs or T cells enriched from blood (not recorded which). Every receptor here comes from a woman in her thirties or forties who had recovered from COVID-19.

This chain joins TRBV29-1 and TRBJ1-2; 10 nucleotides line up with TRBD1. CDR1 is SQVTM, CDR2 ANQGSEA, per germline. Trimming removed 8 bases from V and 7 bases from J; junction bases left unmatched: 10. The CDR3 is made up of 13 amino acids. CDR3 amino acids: CSTSRDRGSGYTF. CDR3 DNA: TGCAGCACATCCCGGGACAGGGGCTCTGGCTACACCTTC.

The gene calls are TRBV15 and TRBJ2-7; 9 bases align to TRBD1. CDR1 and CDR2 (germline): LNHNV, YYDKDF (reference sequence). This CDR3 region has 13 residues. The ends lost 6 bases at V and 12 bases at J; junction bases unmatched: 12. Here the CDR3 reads CATSSSSGQGLYF. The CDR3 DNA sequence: TGTGCCACCAGTTCCTCTTCGGGACAGGGTCTGTACTTC.

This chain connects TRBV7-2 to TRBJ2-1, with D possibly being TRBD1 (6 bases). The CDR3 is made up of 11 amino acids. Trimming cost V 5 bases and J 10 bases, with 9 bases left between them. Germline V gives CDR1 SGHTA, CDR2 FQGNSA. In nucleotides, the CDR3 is TGTGCCAGCAGCCCAGGGACAGAGCAGTTCTTC. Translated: CASSPGTEQFF.

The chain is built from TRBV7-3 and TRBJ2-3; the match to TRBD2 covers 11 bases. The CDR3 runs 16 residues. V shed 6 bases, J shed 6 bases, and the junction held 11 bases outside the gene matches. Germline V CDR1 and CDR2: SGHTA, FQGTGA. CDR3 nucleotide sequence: TGTGCCAGCAGTTCCCATATAGCGGGAGGGGCCGATACGCAGTATTTT. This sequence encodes CASSSHIAGGADTQYF.

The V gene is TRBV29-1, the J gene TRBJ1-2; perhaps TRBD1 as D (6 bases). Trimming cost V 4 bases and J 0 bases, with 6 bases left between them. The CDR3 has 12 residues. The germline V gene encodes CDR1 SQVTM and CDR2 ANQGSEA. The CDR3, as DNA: TGCAGCGTTGGGGACACTAACTATGGCTACACCTTC. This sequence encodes CSVGDTNYGYTF.

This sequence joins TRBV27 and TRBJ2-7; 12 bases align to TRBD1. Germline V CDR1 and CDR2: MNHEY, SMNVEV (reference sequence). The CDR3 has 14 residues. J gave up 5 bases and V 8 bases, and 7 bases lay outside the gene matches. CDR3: CASAPGQGAHEQYF. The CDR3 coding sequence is TGTGCCAGCGCACCGGGACAGGGGGCTCACGAGCAGTACTTC.

The CDR3 sequence is CASSRFMAATNEKLFF. The CDR3 DNA sequence: TGCGCCAGCAGCCGGTTCATGGCCGCAACTAATGAAAAACTGTTTTTT. The chain employs TRBV4-1 and TRBJ1-4; no reliable D call. Trimming stripped 4 bases from V and 0 bases from J, with 12 bases between. Per the germline V gene, CDR1 is MGHRA and CDR2 is YSYEKL. CDR3 length equals 16 residues.

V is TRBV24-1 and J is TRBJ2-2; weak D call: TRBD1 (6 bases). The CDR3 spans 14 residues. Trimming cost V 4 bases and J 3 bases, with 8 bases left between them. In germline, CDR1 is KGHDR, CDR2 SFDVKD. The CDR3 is CATSDTGYTGELFF. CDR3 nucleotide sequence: TGTGCCACCAGTGACACAGGGTACACCGGGGAGCTGTTTTTT.

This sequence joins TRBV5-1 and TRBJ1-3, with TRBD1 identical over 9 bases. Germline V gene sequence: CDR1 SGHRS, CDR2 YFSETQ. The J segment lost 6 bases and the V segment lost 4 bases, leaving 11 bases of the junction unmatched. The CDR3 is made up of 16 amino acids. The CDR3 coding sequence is TGCGCCAGCAGCCTCAATCCGGGACAGGGTCAAAACACCATATATTTT. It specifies CASSLNPGQGQNTIYF.

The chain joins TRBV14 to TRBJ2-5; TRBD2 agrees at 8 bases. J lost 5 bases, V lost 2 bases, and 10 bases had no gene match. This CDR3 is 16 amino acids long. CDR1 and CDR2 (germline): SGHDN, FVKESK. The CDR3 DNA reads TGTGCCAGCAGCCAATGGCCCGGGGGGGCCGGGGAGACCCAGTACTTC. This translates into CASSQWPGGAGETQYF.

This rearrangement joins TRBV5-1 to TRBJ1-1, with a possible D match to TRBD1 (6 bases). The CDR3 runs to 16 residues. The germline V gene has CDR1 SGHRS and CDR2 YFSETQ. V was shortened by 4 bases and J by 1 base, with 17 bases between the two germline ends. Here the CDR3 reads CASSLLYREKNTEAFF. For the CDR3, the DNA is TGCGCCAGCAGCCTCCTTTACAGGGAGAAGAACACTGAAGCTTTCTTT.

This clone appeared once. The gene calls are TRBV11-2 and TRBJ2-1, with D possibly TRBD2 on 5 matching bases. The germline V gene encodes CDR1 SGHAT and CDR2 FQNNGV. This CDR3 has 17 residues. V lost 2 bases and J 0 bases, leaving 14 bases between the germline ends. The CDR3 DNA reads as TGTGCCAGCAGCTTATCCATAGCGCGTAGCTCCTACAATGAGCAGTTCTTC. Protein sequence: CASSLSIARSSYNEQFF. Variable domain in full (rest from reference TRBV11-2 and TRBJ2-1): EAGVAQSPRYKIIEKRQSVAFWCNPISGHATLYWYQQILGQGPKLLIQFQNNGVVDDSQLPKDRFSAERLKGVDSTLKIQPAKLEDSAVYLCASSLSIARSSYNEQFFGPGTRLTVL.

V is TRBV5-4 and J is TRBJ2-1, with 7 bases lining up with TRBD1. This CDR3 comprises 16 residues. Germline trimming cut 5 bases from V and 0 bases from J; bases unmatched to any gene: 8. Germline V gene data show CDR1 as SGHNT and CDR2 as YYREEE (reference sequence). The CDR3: CASSRRDSTSYNEQFF. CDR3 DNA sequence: TGTGCCAGCAGTCGCCGGGACAGCACCTCCTACAATGAGCAGTTCTTC.

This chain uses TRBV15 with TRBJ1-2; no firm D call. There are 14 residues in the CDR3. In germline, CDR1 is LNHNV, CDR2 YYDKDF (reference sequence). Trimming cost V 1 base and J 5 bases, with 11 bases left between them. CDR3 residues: CATSRVGEVYGYTF. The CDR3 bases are TGTGCCACCAGCAGAGTTGGTGAGGTTTATGGCTACACCTTC.

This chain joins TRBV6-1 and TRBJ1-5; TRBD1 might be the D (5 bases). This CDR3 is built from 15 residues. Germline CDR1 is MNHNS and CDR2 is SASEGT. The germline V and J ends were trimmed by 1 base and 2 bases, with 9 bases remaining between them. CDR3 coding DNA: TGTGCCAGCAGTGAAGATCTAGGGGGCAATCAGCCCCAGCATTTT. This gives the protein CASSEDLGGNQPQHF.

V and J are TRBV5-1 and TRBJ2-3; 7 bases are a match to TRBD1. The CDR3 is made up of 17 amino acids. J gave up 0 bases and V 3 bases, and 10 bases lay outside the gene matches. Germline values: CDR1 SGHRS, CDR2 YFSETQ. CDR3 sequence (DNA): TGCGCCAGCAGCTCGAGGGGGCCCCCAACTAGCACAGATACGCAGTATTTT. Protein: CASSSRGPPTSTDTQYF.

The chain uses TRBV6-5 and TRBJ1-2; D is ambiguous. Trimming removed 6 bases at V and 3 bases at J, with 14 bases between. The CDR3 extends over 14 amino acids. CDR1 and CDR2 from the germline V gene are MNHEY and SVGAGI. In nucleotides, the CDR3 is TGTGCCAGCAGCTTCCCCGGGGAGGACTATGGCTACACCTTC. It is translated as CASSFPGEDYGYTF.

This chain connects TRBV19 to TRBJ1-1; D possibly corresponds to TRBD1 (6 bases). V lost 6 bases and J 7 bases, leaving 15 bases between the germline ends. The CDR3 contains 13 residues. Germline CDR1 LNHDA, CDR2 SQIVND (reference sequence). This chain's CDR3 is CASSPAGGREAFF. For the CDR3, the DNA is TGTGCCAGTAGCCCGGCGGGGGGGCGTGAAGCTTTCTTT.

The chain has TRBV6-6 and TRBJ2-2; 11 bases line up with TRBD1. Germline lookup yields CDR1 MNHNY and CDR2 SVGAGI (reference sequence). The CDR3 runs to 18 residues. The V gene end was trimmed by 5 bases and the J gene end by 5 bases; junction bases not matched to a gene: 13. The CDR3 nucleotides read TGTGCCAGCAGTCCACGGACAGGGGGCAGTTTGAAAACCGGGGAGCTGTTTTTT. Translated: CASSPRTGGSLKTGELFF.

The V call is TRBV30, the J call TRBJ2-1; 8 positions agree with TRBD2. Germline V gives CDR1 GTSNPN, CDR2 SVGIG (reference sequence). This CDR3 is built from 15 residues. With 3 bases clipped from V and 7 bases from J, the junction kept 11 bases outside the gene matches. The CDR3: CAWSDAGSSGNEQFF. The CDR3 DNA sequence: TGTGCCTGGAGCGACGCTGGGTCTAGCGGGAATGAGCAGTTCTTC.

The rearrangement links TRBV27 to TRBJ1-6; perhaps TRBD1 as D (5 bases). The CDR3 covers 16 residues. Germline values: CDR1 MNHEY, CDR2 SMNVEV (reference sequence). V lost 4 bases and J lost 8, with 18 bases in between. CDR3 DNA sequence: TGTGCCAGCAGTTACGGTGGGGGGACTAATTATTCACCCCTCCACTTT. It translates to CASSYGGGTNYSPLHF.

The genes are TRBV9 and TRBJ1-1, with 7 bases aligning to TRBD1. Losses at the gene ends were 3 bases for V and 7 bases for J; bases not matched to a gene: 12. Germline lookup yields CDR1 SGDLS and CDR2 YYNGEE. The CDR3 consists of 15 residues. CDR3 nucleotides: TGTGCCAGCAGCGCCTCAGGGGGTGTGCCCTTTGAAGCTTTCTTT. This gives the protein CASSASGGVPFEAFF.